This TCR beta chain was captured in a study of T cell clonotyping in hematopoietic cell transplantation. General study results and limits: Few recipient clonotypes overlapped donors; over 95% were de novo at given depth. Broader posttransplant TCR repertoire diversity was predicted by graft donor and pretransplant recipient Inverse Simpson Index values. Pathologically expanded recipient clonotypes increased progressively from day 30 to day 180 as diversity fell. Cells were unsorted, so CD4 and CD8 contributions were not separated.

Generated by immunoSEQ multiplex PCR, the TCRdb table keeps only in-frame clones and is missing some. Of around 17,000 clones listed, 60% to 85% were seen once; the top ten hold roughly a tenth. The CDR3 is made up of 15 amino acids. Trimming left V 1 base short and J 4 bases short, with 14 bases between. The germline CDR1 and CDR2 sequences are SGHRS and YFSETQ. On this clone itself: Its antigen is as yet unknown.

The V and J genes are TRBV5-1 and TRBJ1-1, with D perhaps matching TRBD1 (6 bases). This sequence was found in a woman aged 55-70 years in good health. Some clones in this sample may be carry-over from other donors' samples. The specimen sequenced was peripheral blood mononuclear cells. The CDR3 loop reads CASSLLSTGATEAFF. DNA of the CDR3: TGCGCCAGCAGCTTGCTATCGACAGGTGCCACTGAAGCTTTCTTT.